Listed here are 9 T cell receptor beta chains from one sample, sequenced in a study of cytomegalovirus exposure and HLA in healthy donors. Some clones are missing from TCRdb's copy, which holds only in-frame ones; the method was immunoSEQ multiplex PCR. The sample carries about 56,000 clones, 90% to 95% recorded once. Sequencing used PBMCs. The receptors were sampled from a man younger than 30 in good health and CMV-seronegative.

The chain couples TRBV7-2 to TRBJ2-7; TRBD1 is a possible D gene (6 bases). Germline V gene lookup returns CDR1 SGHTA and CDR2 FQGNSA. V was shortened by 3 bases and J by 2 bases, with 14 bases between the two germline ends. The CDR3 is 15 residues long. CDR3 nucleotide sequence: TGTGCCAGCAGCTTTCGGACAGCCATTACCTACGAGCAGTACTTC. This codes for CASSFRTAITYEQYF.

This chain links TRBV6-6 with TRBJ1-2, with D unclear. The CDR3 length is 13 residues. V lost 7 bases and J 2 bases, leaving 11 bases between the germline ends. CDR1 and CDR2 from the germline V gene are MNHNY and SVGAGI (reference sequence). CDR3 coding DNA: TGTGCCAGCAACCTCCCAGGCAACTATGGCTACACCTTC. Its translation is CASNLPGNYGYTF.

The chain is built from TRBV5-1 and TRBJ2-1, with D possibly matching TRBD1 (5 bases). In germline, CDR1 is SGHRS, CDR2 YFSETQ. Trimming took off 4 bases at V and 7 bases at J, with 15 bases between the two ends. The CDR3 is made up of 14 amino acids. CDR3 nucleotide sequence: TGCGCCAGCAGCGCCCGGGCCCCAGGGAATGAGCAGTTCTTC. Amino acid sequence: CASSARAPGNEQFF.

The chain has TRBV28 and TRBJ2-5; maybe TRBD1 (6 bases). CDR1 is MDHEN, CDR2 SYDVKM, per germline. Trimming cost V 2 bases and J 6 bases, with 16 bases left between them. The CDR3 runs 15 residues. CDR3 residues: CASSLPRTVLKTQYF. CDR3 DNA sequence: TGTGCCAGCAGTTTACCCCGGACAGTCCTGAAGACCCAGTACTTC.

The chain carries TRBV19 and TRBJ1-2, with 8 bases lining up with TRBD1. This CDR3 has 15 residues. Losses at the gene ends were 5 bases for V and 3 bases for J; bases not matched to a gene: 8. Germline loops: CDR1 LNHDA, CDR2 SQIVND (reference sequence). DNA for the CDR3: TGTGCCAGTAGTCCCCGACAGGGGATTGACTATGGCTACACCTTC. The encoded protein is CASSPRQGIDYGYTF.

The chain employs TRBV28 and TRBJ2-1; TRBD2 is a possible D gene (6 bases). Germline V gene sequence: CDR1 MDHEN, CDR2 SYDVKM. This CDR3 is built from 13 residues. V lost 7 bases and J 9 bases, leaving 16 bases between the germline ends. CDR3 sequence reads: CASTVPRGTEQFF. DNA for the CDR3: TGTGCCAGCACGGTGCCACGGGGGACTGAGCAGTTCTTC. The full variable domain, in which reference TRBV28 and TRBJ2-1 provide the parts outside the CDR3, is DVKVTQSSRYLVKRTGEKVFLECVQDMDHENMFWYRQDPGLGLRLIYFSYDVKMKEKGDIPEGYSVSREKKERFSLILESASTNQTSMYLCASTVPRGTEQFFGPGTRLTVL.

This clone was counted once. V usage is TRBV7-9 and J usage is TRBJ2-7; TRBD1 agrees at 8 bases. The V and J ends lost 4 bases and 3 bases, in that order; junction bases with no gene match: 2. Looked up from germline, CDR1 is SEHNR and CDR2 is FQNEAQ (reference sequence). The CDR3 loop spans 13 amino acids. The CDR3 is CASSSTGDYEQYF. The DNA of the CDR3 is TGTGCCAGCAGCTCGACAGGGGACTACGAGCAGTACTTC.

The chain has TRBV9 and TRBJ2-3; 7 positions match TRBD2. There are 16 residues in the CDR3. CDR1 SGDLS and CDR2 YYNGEE come from the germline V gene. V lost 4 bases to trimming and J lost 2 bases; unmatched junction nucleotides: 10. Here the CDR3 reads CASSPQTSANTDTQYF. The CDR3 bases are TGTGCCAGCAGCCCCCAAACTAGCGCGAACACAGATACGCAGTATTTT.

This clone has only a few counts. J is TRBJ1-1 and V is TRBV9; D is unresolved. Germline assignment: CDR1 SGDLS and CDR2 YYNGEE. The germline V and J ends were trimmed by 0 bases and 2 bases, with 8 bases remaining between them. There are 14 residues in the CDR3. The CDR3 DNA follows: TGTGCCAGCAGCGTAGCTACTGTTAACACTGAAGCTTTCTTT. This encodes CASSVATVNTEAFF.